The text below deals with one T cell receptor beta chain. This sample stems from a study of PD-1 blockade in classical Hodgkin lymphoma. Generated by immunoSEQ multiplex PCR, the TCRdb table keeps only in-frame clones and is missing some. In the table there are some 60,000 clones, 90% of which are singletons. The germline V and J ends were trimmed by 4 bases and 9 bases, with 14 bases remaining between them. This CDR3 has 13 amino acids. CDR1 and CDR2 (germline): SGDLS, YYNGEE. Each and every patient relapsed after autologous stem cell transplantation, and patients got differing brentuximab vedotin exposure.

Sequenced here: peripheral blood mononuclear cells (PBMCs), sampled at baseline. The sequence derives from a human donor with classical Hodgkin lymphoma. The chain couples TRBV9 to TRBJ2-1; a weak D match, TRBD2 (6 bases). CDR3 in amino acids: CASSPPWGVEQFF. In DNA form, the CDR3 reads TGTGCCAGCAGCCCCCCCTGGGGGGTTGAGCAGTTCTTC.